The 12 T cell receptor beta chains below were found in one sample sequenced in a study of cytomegalovirus exposure and HLA in healthy donors. The PCR employed 60 Vbeta primers together with 13 Jbeta primers. Clones were read by immunoSEQ multiplex PCR, and TCRdb kept only the in-frame ones, dropping some. The sample yields fewer than 150,000 clones, roughly four fifths seen once. The sequencing input was PBMCs. These receptors were taken from a man aged 25-45 years in good health and CMV-seronegative.

This clone was observed a single time. This chain connects TRBV19 to TRBJ2-7; weak D call: TRBD1 (7 bases). The ends were cut back, 5 bases at V and 7 bases at J, with 21 bases in the middle. The CDR3 totals 15 residues. CDR1 LNHDA and CDR2 SQIVND come from the germline V gene (reference sequence). The CDR3 protein is CASSQTGVWEVEQYF. CDR3 sequence (DNA): TGTGCCAGTAGTCAAACAGGGGTGTGGGAGGTGGAGCAGTACTTC.

The chain has TRBV4-2 and TRBJ2-5; 11 nucleotides line up with TRBD2. Trimming took 0 bases from V and 1 from J; bases not matched to a gene: 10. CDR1 and CDR2 (germline): LGHNA, YNFKEQ. The CDR3 is 19 residues long. The DNA for the CDR3 is TGTGCCAGCAGCCAAGATCTTAGCGGGAGGGCCTTAGTCCAAGAGACCCAGTACTTC. It yields the protein CASSQDLSGRALVQETQYF.

The chain joins TRBV13 to TRBJ2-3, with 8 bases matching TRBD2. J lost 8 bases, V lost 5 bases, and 3 bases had no gene match. CDR3 length: 12 residues. Germline V lookup: CDR1 PRHDT, CDR2 FYEKMQ (reference sequence). The CDR3 loop reads CASSPGGGTQYF. CDR3 in DNA: TGTGCCAGCAGCCCCGGGGGGGGTACGCAGTATTTT.

CDR3 region: CASSLERQGNTIYF. CDR3 DNA sequence: TGTGCCAGCAGCTTAGAGCGACAGGGAAACACCATATATTTT. The rearrangement uses TRBV7-2 and TRBJ1-3; D might be TRBD1 (5 bases). CDR1 SGHTA and CDR2 FQGNSA come from the germline V gene. Trimming pared 1 base from V and 4 bases from J, leaving 8 bases between. This CDR3 has 14 amino acids.

About this clone: Its ends do not fully match the called genes, so a read error is possible. The chain employs TRBV10-2 and TRBJ1-3; TRBD1 aligns across 7 bases. The CDR3 has 15 amino acids. Germline CDR1 and CDR2: WSHSY and SAAADI. The DNA for the CDR3 is TGCGCCAGCACTGAGGACAGGACCTCTGGAAACACCATATATTTT. Protein sequence: CASTEDRTSGNTIYF.

This clone was observed a few times. This chain links TRBV5-1 with TRBJ2-6; D might be TRBD1 (6 bases). Germline V gene data show CDR1 as SGHRS and CDR2 as YFSETQ. V was trimmed by 4 bases and J by 2 bases, leaving 13 bases between them. The CDR3 contains 16 residues. In DNA form, the CDR3 reads TGCGCCAGCAGCCCCCAGACAGGTGCTGGGGCCAACGTCCTGACTTTC. It specifies CASSPQTGAGANVLTF.

On this clone: The same CDR3 can be traced to other DNA sequences in this sample. The chain combines TRBV18 with TRBJ1-4; D perhaps matches TRBD1 (6 bases). Germline loops: CDR1 KGHSH, CDR2 LQKENI. V lost 3 bases and J 5 bases, leaving 10 bases between the germline ends. CDR3 length equals 14 residues. The DNA for the CDR3 is TGTGCCAGCTCACCGTCAGGGACAAATGAAAAACTGTTTTTT. Translating gives CASSPSGTNEKLFF.

The genes are TRBV9 and TRBJ1-3, with D possibly matching TRBD1 (6 bases). CDR1 and CDR2 (germline): SGDLS, YYNGEE. CDR3 length: 16 residues. Trimming removed 0 bases from V and 4 bases from J, with 14 bases in between. CDR3 coding DNA: TGTGCCAGCAGCGTAGCCGCAGATCAGGGGGGAAACACCATATATTTT. It translates to CASSVAADQGGNTIYF.

The chain combines TRBV28 with TRBJ1-2, with D unresolved. Trimming left V 5 bases short and J 1 base short, with 11 bases between. This CDR3 is 14 amino acids long. Germline values: CDR1 MDHEN, CDR2 SYDVKM. The CDR3 region is CASSSSGLNYGYTF. The CDR3 DNA follows: TGTGCCAGCAGTAGTAGCGGTCTTAACTATGGCTACACCTTC.

This CDR3 reads CASSDRETDTQYF. The DNA of the CDR3 is TGTGCCAGCTCAGACAGGGAAACAGATACGCAGTATTTT. The genes are TRBV18 and TRBJ2-3; TRBD1 matches 7 bases. V trimming: 5 bases; J trimming: 3 bases; junction bases outside the gene matches: 2. The CDR3 is 13 residues long. CDR1 and CDR2 from the germline V gene are KGHSH and LQKENI.

This clone was seen just once. The chain joins TRBV5-1 to TRBJ1-6; a weak D match, TRBD1 (6 bases). This CDR3 comprises 17 residues. Trimming pared 3 bases from V and 7 bases from J, leaving 20 bases between. The germline V gene has CDR1 SGHRS and CDR2 YFSETQ. As DNA, the CDR3 is TGCGCCAGCAGCTACGATACAGGGAACCTCATAAATTCACCCCTCCACTTT. This gives the protein CASSYDTGNLINSPLHF.

The chain uses TRBV2 and TRBJ2-3; 12 positions agree with TRBD2. Trimming at V came to 6 bases and at J to 7 bases, leaving 8 bases not matched to a gene. This CDR3 comprises 15 residues. In germline, CDR1 is SNHLY, CDR2 FYNNEI. CDR3 coding DNA: TGTGCCAGCAGCCCATCTAGCGGGGGGGCAAATACGCAGTATTTT. Translated: CASSPSSGGANTQYF.